The 10 T cell receptor beta chains listed next were all sequenced from one sample in a study of shared clonotypes between healthy human individuals. Generated by immunoSEQ multiplex PCR, the TCRdb table keeps only in-frame clones and is missing some. The sample holds approximately 1,500,000 clones, approximately 98% seen once. The source material was naive CD4+ T cells sorted from blood. The subset was: CD45RA+ positively selected. The receptors here all came from a man aged 30 to 45 in good health.

The genes are TRBV14 and TRBJ2-4; tentatively, D is TRBD2 (5 bases). The CDR3 runs 15 residues. V was trimmed by 0 bases and J by 6 bases, leaving 12 bases between them. Looked up from germline, CDR1 is SGHDN and CDR2 is FVKESK. The CDR3 is CASSQDRVATNIQYF. The DNA of the CDR3 is TGTGCCAGCAGCCAAGATAGGGTAGCGACAAACATTCAGTACTTC.

The CDR3 region is CTTGLNQPQHF. The DNA for the CDR3 is TGTACCACAGGGCTTAATCAGCCCCAGCATTTT. This sequence joins TRBV6-1 and TRBJ1-5, with D possibly TRBD1 on 6 matching bases. There are 11 residues in the CDR3. CDR1 MNHNS and CDR2 SASEGT come from the germline V gene.

The chain has TRBV10-3 and TRBJ1-1; 7 bases are shared with TRBD1. This CDR3 is 18 amino acids long. Per germline, CDR1 ENHRY and CDR2 SYGVKD. The V gene end was trimmed by 2 bases and the J gene end by 2 bases; junction bases not matched to a gene: 14. The CDR3 here is CAISETIRQGGKNTEAFF. The CDR3 bases are TGTGCCATCAGTGAGACCATAAGACAGGGTGGGAAAAACACTGAAGCTTTCTTT.

The V and J genes are TRBV10-2 and TRBJ2-5; D might be TRBD1 or TRBD2, each matching 5 bases. The germline gives CDR1 WSHSY, CDR2 SAAADI. V lost 6 bases to trimming and J lost 5 bases, with 13 bases between them. CDR3 length equals 13 residues. The CDR3 reads CASRALGEETQYF. In nucleotides, the CDR3 is TGCGCCAGCAGGGCTTTAGGGGAGGAGACCCAGTACTTC.

This chain joins TRBV18 and TRBJ2-7; D ambiguous. With 6 bases removed from V and 2 bases from J, the gap between germline ends came to 17 bases. The CDR3 loop spans 15 amino acids. Germline V gene lookup returns CDR1 KGHSH and CDR2 LQKENI. CDR3 nucleotides: TGTGCCAGCTCCTCGCGAGTTGGGGATCCCTACGAGCAGTACTTC. Translated: CASSSRVGDPYEQYF.

In DNA form, the CDR3 reads TGTGCCAGCAGCTTGGGGGTCAGGGTAAGGGCTTCCTCAGGGGAGCAGTACTTC. Translating it yields CASSLGVRVRASSGEQYF. This chain uses TRBV7-2 with TRBJ2-7; D tentatively reads TRBD1 or TRBD2 (5 bases each). The germline V gene has CDR1 SGHTA and CDR2 FQGNSA. V lost 3 bases to trimming and J lost 7 bases, with 28 bases between them. The CDR3 has 18 residues.

This clone was seen only once. The V and J genes are TRBV29-1 and TRBJ2-1, with a weak D call TRBD2 (7 bases). V dropped 0 bases and J dropped 4 bases, with 13 bases sitting between them. This CDR3 has 15 residues. Germline values: CDR1 SQVTM, CDR2 ANQGSEA. Written as DNA, the CDR3 is TGCAGCGTTGAAGAGGGGAGGGGGTTTTACAATGAGCAGTTCTTC. The encoded protein is CSVEEGRGFYNEQFF.

The V and J genes are TRBV5-6 and TRBJ2-7; 7 bases are a match to TRBD2. The V gene end was trimmed by 5 bases and the J gene end by 1 base; junction bases not matched to a gene: 9. The germline gives CDR1 SGHDT, CDR2 YYEEEE. The CDR3 consists of 15 residues. The CDR3 protein is CASSKSGISSYEQYF. The CDR3 DNA is TGTGCCAGCAGTAAAAGCGGGATTTCGTCCTACGAGCAGTACTTC.

J is TRBJ2-2 and V is TRBV11-2; TRBD2 agrees at 7 bases. The CDR3 covers 17 residues. CDR1 and CDR2 (germline): SGHAT, FQNNGV. V dropped 5 bases and J dropped 3; count of bases not matched to a gene: 12. This CDR3 is CASSPMGYAGDTGELFF. Here the CDR3 DNA reads TGTGCCAGCAGCCCCATGGGCTATGCGGGAGACACCGGGGAGCTGTTTTTT.

The V call is TRBV13, the J call TRBJ1-2, with 7 bases identical to TRBD1. There are 15 residues in the CDR3. Unmatched junction bases numbered 11, after V lost 4 bases and J lost 6 bases. Germline CDR1 and CDR2: PRHDT and FYEKMQ (reference sequence). The CDR3 DNA follows: TGTGCCAGCAGCTCCCACGGGACAGCAACGGATGGCTACACCTTC. Its translation is CASSSHGTATDGYTF.